This note documents a single TCR beta chain sequence. Its antigen is undetermined. Trimming removed 0 bases at V and 3 bases at J, with 8 bases between. The CDR3 has 14 residues. Germline V CDR1 and CDR2: SGHTA, FQGNSA. This entry belongs to a study of vaccination and CD4 T cells after COVID-19. Across the study: The study enrolled six male and four female convalescents, two of whom were Hispanic.

The treatment is: roughly 11-day PBMC culture with coronavirus spike peptide pools or control peptides (ViraFEST assay). Sequenced with the Oncomine TCR Beta short-read assay was DNA taken from cultured CD4+ T cells. TCRdb re-called the PCR reads with MiXCR, one entry per CDR3 protein. The sample lists under 25,000 distinct CDR3 sequences; about half were seen once. The starting material was CD4+ T cells from blood, cultured in vitro, obtained after SARS-CoV-2 vaccination. This rearrangement joins TRBV7-2 to TRBJ2-5; D gene unclear. The clonotype comes from a human donor who had recovered from COVID-19. CDR3 bases: TGTGCCAGCAGCTTAGCCTCCTTAAAAGAGACCCAGTACTTC. Protein sequence: CASSLASLKETQYF.